The present entry profiles one T cell receptor beta chain with its context. Which antigen it targets is not known. No base qualities exist here, and no much larger clone lies one base off it. In total, roughly 670 healthy bone marrow donors made up the cohort. At the time of sampling, all cohort members were nominally healthy, though unrecorded immune exposures were likely present. The donor was CMV seropositive and belonged to the group of around 300 seropositive cohort members. Every donor gave a peripheral blood sample, and the peripheral blood mononuclear cells from that sample were used for TCR beta sequencing. The Qiagen DNeasy Blood Extraction Kit was used to extract genomic DNA from the blood cell samples. A distance of 10 bases separates the germline ends of V and J, which lose 2 bases and 3 bases respectively. There are 15 amino acids in the CDR3, from cysteine to phenylalanine inclusive. Of all the DNA, just the CDR3 is kept, 45 bases in frame from base 1. CDR1 ENHRY and CDR2 SYGVKD are derived from the germline V gene.

This sample stems from a study of cytomegalovirus exposure and HLA in healthy donors (dated by TCRdb to 2015 to 2018). The study in broad terms: An earlier analysis of approximately 640 of the donors reported 276 Gb of sequence data and roughly 100 million unique TCR beta sequences from about 180 million T cells. An earlier analysis of some 500 of the donors used high-throughput TCR beta sequencing to judge whether each TCR beta V gene segment behaved as functional or pseudogenic. The number of typed donors differed by locus: about 620-630 for A, B, C, DRB1 and DQB1; approximately 520 for DQA1; approximately 610 for DPA1; and around 490 for DPB1. An early release that covered around 590 HLA-typed donors contained approximately 300 gigabases of sequencing data and around 80 million unique TCR sequences. The study was designed to test whether signatures of past pathogen exposure could be identified by cataloging public T cell receptors. Alongside the repertoire data, information on donor age, sex, ethnicity and CMV serostatus was compiled. In addition to the first cohort of 666 subjects, a separate validation cohort of about 120 different subjects was used. Among 300 to 450 genotyped donors of the cohort, an average of 235,054 unique TCR beta nucleotide sequences were sequenced per donor, roughly 20% of them non-productive. The study used immunosequencing to profile the T cell repertoires of more than 650 subjects and linked those repertoires to cytomegalovirus serostatus. Rather than drawing on any new phenotypic data, the later analysis identified candidate immune exposures from TCR beta sequences and the way those sequences occurred across donors. In a later genetic analysis, genome-wide SNP genotypes for about 55% of the roughly 700 donors were used, and that subset was treated as a discovery cohort. Among the roughly 400 genotyped donors, more than 70% belonged to the genetic ancestry cluster associated with self-reported Caucasian donors. To predict cytomegalovirus infection status, the study combined high-throughput TCR immunosequencing, statistical association of individual TCRs with disease status, and machine learning. Roughly five DR-DQ haplotypes were handled as single units for association and clustering, since linkage in the cohort was strong. Every repertoire in the discovery cohort had been generated on one and the same sequencing platform. HLA typing included class I and class II loci at four-digit resolution. In a later analysis, previously published TCR beta repertoires from 500 to 750 donors were re-analyzed and high-resolution HLA genotyping was added so that TCR occurrence patterns could be studied.

Study-level results and caveats: When HLA alleles, especially DR and DQ, strongly co-occurred, attributing TCR associations to individual alleles was difficult. The authors suggested that the approach could potentially be extended to other disease states and immunological phenotypes. A further reported finding was that TCR beta sequences accurately predicted the HLA-A and HLA-B alleles for most subjects in the first cohort. Compared with the roughly 670-donor mean, donors in an Asian-associated ancestry cluster had fewer N-insertions in productive TCRs, according to a later genetic analysis. A later analysis found that most CMV-associated TCR beta chains appeared HLA-restricted, with HLA associations seemingly driven largely by CMV exposure. The 87-base-pair reads could not distinguish some IMGT-functional V segments, including TRBV6-2 and TRBV6-3, so those segments were excluded. Roughly uniform sequencing depth across donors was assumed in presence/absence analyses, although this assumption may not hold. Linkage disequilibrium might explain the correlated functional status among segregating V segments, but an unknown experimental factor could not be excluded. This cohort had only TCR beta chains sequenced, and the lack of alpha or paired-chain data limited which features could be detected. The study listed approximately 150 TCR beta chains as associated with cytomegalovirus. The classifier was reported to diagnose cytomegalovirus status with high specificity and sensitivity in both the original and validation cohorts. A cluster of highly shared sequence variants was judged likely to be a technical artifact of the sequencing pipeline. In an earlier analysis of about 600 of the donors, most TCR beta V segments appeared in productive rearrangements about 87% or about 30% of the time, broadly matching IMGT annotations. Most TCR sequences were observed very rarely across donors, whereas some public TCRs were present in many individuals. Because HLA typing was unavailable for some donors at each locus, only the typed subset was used in association tests. In a later analysis, some 17,000 TCR beta sequences were associated with specific HLA alleles at a false discovery rate of 0.05. A later analysis found that HLA-associated TCR beta chains were more clonally expanded and had lower generation probabilities than equally common non-associated chains. According to a later analysis, parvovirus B19, influenza, CMV and Epstein-Barr virus appeared linked to several top co-occurrence clusters. In vitro tests confirmed that a few of the cytomegalovirus-associated TCR beta chains recognize cytomegalovirus antigens. Approximately 16 rarely observed V segments, including chromosome 9 orphons, were excluded from the earlier analysis of some 590 of the donors because counts were too low. CMV serostatus was the only immune exposure information available for the cohort. V-gene and J-gene trimming of TCR beta chains was associated with a missense DCLRE1C variant in a later genetic analysis, and the association was replicated in an independent cohort. In a later analysis, TCR association rates were found to vary across HLA loci, with the most associated TCRs seen for DRB1 alleles and the fewest for HLA-C alleles.

Libraries were built with the immunoSEQ multiplex PCR assay. For the multiplex PCR, a mixture combining 60 forward primers for TCR Vbeta segments and 13 reverse primers for TCR Jbeta segments was used. The CDR3 region of rearranged TCR beta genes was amplified from genomic DNA with a multiplex PCR assay. The amplified TCR beta libraries were sequenced on the Illumina HiSeq System as 87-base-pair reads. The paper's data handling went like this. Across the 670 or so repertoires, a later analysis counted roughly 77 million unique TCR beta chains, some 11 million of which were shared by at least two donors. To remove PCR and sequencing errors, raw reads were error-corrected and collapsed into unique sequences using a nearest-neighbor algorithm that merged closely related sequences. To assign V, D and J gene segments, CDR3 sequences were aligned to IMGT reference sequences. For a sequence to be retained, a match of at least six nucleotides to both a V gene segment and a J gene segment was required. A rearrangement was called productive if the CDR3 had no stop codons and remained in frame with V and J, and every other rearrangement was called non-productive. Following IMGT convention, CDR3 was defined as the stretch from the second conserved V-encoded cysteine to the conserved J-encoded phenylalanine. Sequences without an unambiguous match to a single V gene segment were excluded from the earlier analysis of approximately 600 of the donors. An earlier analysis of several hundred of the donors called V segments functional above 56.7% productive rearrangements and segregating when the between-donor standard deviation exceeded 5%. A statistical classification framework was built to diagnose cytomegalovirus status from the catalog of TCR beta chain sequences. A later analysis assigned V and J genes by comparing TCR nucleotide sequences with IMGT/GENE-DB human TR gene sequences. A later analysis assigned CDR3 sequences and most-parsimonious VDJ recombination scenarios with the TCRdist pipeline. In a later analysis, each TCR beta chain was defined by its CDR3 amino acid sequence together with its V-gene family, and reads without a unique V-gene family were excluded. To address suspected cross-contamination and a sequencing artifact, a later analysis removed approximately 600 highly shared, low-generation-probability nucleotide sequences. For each public chain, a later analysis derived a clonal expansion index from normalized ranks of inferred template counts within each repertoire. In a later analysis, generation probabilities were computed using a VDJ recombination model fitted to out-of-frame rearrangements, and the results were checked against IGoR. In a later analysis, TCR-TCR, TCR-HLA and TCR-CMV co-occurrence was scored with hypergeometric tests, and a repertoire-size bias correction was applied to TCR pairs. False discovery rates were estimated in a later analysis by permuting HLA or CMV assignments 20 times. In a later analysis, co-occurring TCRs were grouped with DBSCAN, and TCRdist sequence similarity was added when clustering was performed within HLA-allele-positive subsets. Repertoires with fewer than 30,000 or more than 120,000 public chains were left out of co-occurrence clustering, as were about 5 repertoires with anomalous nucleotide sharing. Not all clones reach the TCRdb copy of this immuneACCESS table, which keeps in-frame sequences only. Checked studies attribute under half of the gap to unresolved V genes and leave the rest unexplained. V, J and clone size are taken as reported in that table, and D and trimming were inferred from the DNA itself. This sample is represented by some 120,000 clones; over 70% of them were singletons. Jointly, the top ten make up less than 9.5% of the sample.

The TCR sequence derives from a woman aged 50 to 60 in good health and CMV-seropositive. Sequenced sample: PBMCs. The chain uses TRBV10-3 and TRBJ1-4; too little of a D gene remains to name it. The sequenced DNA: TGTGCCATCAGTGAGATCCTCGGGGCTAATGAAAAACTGTTTTTT. Its protein is CAISEILGANEKLFF.